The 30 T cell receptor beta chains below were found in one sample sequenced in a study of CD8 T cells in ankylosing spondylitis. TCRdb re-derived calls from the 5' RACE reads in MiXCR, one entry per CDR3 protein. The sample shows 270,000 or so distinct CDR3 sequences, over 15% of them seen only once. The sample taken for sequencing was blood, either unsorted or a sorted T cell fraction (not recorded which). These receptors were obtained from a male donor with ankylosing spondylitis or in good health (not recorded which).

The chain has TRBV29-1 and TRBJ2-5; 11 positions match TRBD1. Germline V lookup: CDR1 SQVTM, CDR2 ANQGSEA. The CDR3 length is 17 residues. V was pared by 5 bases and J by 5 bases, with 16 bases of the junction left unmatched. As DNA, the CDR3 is TGCAGCGTTTTCCCCCTGTTGGGACAGGGGGTTGAGGAGACCCAGTACTTC. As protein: CSVFPLLGQGVEETQYF.

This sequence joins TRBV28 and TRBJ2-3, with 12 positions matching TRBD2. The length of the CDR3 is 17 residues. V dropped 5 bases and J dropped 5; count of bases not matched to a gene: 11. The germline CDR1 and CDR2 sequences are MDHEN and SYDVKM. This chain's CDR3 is CASSPGTSGRGVDTQYF. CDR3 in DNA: TGTGCCAGCAGTCCCGGGACTAGCGGGCGAGGGGTAGATACGCAGTATTTT.

The CDR3 sequence is CASSQDTGQTYEQYF. CDR3 nucleotide sequence: TGCGCCAGCAGCCAAGATACGGGACAGACTTACGAGCAGTACTTC. V and J are TRBV4-1 and TRBJ2-7; TRBD1 matches 7 bases. Germline V gene data show CDR1 as MGHRA and CDR2 as YSYEKL. The CDR3 is made up of 15 amino acids. V shed 0 bases, J shed 4 bases, and the junction held 6 bases outside the gene matches.

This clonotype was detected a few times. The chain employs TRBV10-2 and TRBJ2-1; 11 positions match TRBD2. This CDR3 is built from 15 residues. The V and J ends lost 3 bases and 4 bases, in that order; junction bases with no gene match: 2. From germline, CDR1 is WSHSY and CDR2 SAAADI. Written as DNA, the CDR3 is TGCGCCAGCAGTGAAGGGACTAGCGGTTACAATGAGCAGTTCTTC. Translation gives CASSEGTSGYNEQFF.

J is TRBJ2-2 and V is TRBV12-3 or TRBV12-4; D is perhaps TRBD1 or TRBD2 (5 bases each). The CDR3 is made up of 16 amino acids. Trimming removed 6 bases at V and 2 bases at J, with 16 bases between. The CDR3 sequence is CASSEFGTENTGELFF. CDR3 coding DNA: TGTGCCAGCAGCGAATTCGGGACGGAAAACACCGGGGAGCTGTTTTTT.

The DNA for the CDR3 is TGTGCCAGCAGCCAAGATTTGTCCGGAATCTCCTACGAGCAGTACTTC. Protein: CASSQDLSGISYEQYF. The chain carries TRBV4-2 and TRBJ2-7; no firm D call. CDR3 length equals 16 residues. Germline CDR1 and CDR2: LGHNA and YNFKEQ. V was pared by 0 bases and J by 0 bases, with 12 bases between.

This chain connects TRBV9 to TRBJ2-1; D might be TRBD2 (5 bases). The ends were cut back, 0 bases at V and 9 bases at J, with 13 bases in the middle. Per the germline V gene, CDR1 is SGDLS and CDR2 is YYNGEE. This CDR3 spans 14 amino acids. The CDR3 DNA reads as TGTGCCAGCAGCGTAGGTGGTAGCGATGGTGAGCAGTTCTTC. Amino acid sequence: CASSVGGSDGEQFF.

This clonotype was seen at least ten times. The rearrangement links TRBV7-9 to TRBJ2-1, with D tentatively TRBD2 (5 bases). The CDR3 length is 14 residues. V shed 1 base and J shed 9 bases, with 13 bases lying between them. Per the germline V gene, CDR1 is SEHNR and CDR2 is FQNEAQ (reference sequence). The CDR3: CASSLVASLGEQFF. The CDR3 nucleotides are TGTGCCAGCAGCTTAGTTGCTAGCCTAGGTGAGCAGTTCTTC.

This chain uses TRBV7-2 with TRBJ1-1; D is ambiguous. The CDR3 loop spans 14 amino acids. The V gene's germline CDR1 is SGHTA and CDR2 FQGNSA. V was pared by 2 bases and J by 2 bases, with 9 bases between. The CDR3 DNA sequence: TGTGCCAGCAGCTTATTTCCAGATAACACTGAAGCTTTCTTT. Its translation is CASSLFPDNTEAFF.

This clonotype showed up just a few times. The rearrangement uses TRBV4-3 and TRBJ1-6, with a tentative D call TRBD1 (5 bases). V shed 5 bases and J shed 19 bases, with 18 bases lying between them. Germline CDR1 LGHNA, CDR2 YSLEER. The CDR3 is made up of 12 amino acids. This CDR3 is CASSDGDGREHF. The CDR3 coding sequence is TGCGCCAGCAGCGATGGGGACGGCCGCGAACACTTT.

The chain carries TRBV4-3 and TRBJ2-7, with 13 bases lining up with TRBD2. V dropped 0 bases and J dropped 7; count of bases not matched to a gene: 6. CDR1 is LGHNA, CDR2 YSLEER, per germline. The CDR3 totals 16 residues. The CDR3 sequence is CASSQDGTSGRAEQYF. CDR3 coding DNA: TGCGCCAGCAGCCAAGATGGAACTAGCGGGAGGGCTGAGCAGTACTTC.

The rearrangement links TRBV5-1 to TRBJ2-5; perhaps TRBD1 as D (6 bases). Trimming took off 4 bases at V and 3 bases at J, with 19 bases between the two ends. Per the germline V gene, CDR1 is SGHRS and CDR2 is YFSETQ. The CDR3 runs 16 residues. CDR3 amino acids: CASSPPRGTGKETQYF. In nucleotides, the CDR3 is TGCGCCAGCAGCCCCCCTAGGGGCACAGGGAAAGAGACCCAGTACTTC.

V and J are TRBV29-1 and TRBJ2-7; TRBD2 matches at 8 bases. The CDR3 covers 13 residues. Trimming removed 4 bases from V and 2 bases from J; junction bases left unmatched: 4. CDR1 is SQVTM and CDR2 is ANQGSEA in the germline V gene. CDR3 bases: TGCAGCGTTGCGTCCGGGAGGGCCTACGAGCAGTACTTC. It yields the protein CSVASGRAYEQYF.

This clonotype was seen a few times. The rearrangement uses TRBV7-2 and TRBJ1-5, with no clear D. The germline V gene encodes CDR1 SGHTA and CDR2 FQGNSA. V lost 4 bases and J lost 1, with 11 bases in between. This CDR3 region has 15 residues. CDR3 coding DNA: TGTGCCAGCAGCTATTGGGCTTTGAGCAATCAGCCCCAGCATTTT. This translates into CASSYWALSNQPQHF.

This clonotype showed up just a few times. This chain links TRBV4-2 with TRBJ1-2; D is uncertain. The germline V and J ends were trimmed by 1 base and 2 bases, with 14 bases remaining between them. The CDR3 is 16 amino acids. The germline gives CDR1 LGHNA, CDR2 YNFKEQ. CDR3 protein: CASSQVPGGNNYGYTF. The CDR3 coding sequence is TGTGCCAGCAGCCAAGTCCCGGGCGGGAACAACTATGGCTACACCTTC.

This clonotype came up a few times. Written as DNA, the CDR3 is TGTGCCAGCATTGGGGGGAACACTGAAGCTTTCTTT. Residues: CASIGGNTEAFF. The chain links TRBV12-3 or TRBV12-4 to TRBJ1-1, with TRBD1 as a possible D gene (5 bases). The CDR3 totals 12 residues. Trimming cost V 7 bases and J 1 base, with 7 bases left between them.

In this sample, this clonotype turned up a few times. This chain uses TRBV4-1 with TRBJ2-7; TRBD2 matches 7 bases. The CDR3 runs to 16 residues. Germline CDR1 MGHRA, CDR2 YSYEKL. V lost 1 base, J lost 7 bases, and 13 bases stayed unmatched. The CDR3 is CASSQASGEGPGEQYF. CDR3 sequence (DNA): TGCGCCAGCAGCCAAGCCTCTGGGGAGGGCCCCGGGGAGCAGTACTTC.

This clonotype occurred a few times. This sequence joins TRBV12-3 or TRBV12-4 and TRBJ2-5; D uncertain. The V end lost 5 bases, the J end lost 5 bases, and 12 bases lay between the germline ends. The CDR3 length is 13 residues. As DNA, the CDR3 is TGTGCCAGCAGTGCCGATGAGTGGGAGACCCAGTACTTC. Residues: CASSADEWETQYF.

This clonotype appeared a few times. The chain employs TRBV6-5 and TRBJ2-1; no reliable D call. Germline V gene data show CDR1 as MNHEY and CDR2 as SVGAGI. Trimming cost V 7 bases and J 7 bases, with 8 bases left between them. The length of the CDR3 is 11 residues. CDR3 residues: CASTIGNEQFF. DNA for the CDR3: TGTGCCAGCACTATTGGAAATGAGCAGTTCTTC.

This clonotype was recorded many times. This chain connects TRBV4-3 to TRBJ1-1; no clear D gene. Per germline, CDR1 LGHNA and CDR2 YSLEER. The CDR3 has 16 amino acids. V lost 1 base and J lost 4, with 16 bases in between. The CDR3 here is CASSQGVGKSSTEAFF. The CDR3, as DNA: TGCGCCAGCAGCCAAGGAGTGGGAAAAAGTTCCACTGAAGCTTTCTTT.

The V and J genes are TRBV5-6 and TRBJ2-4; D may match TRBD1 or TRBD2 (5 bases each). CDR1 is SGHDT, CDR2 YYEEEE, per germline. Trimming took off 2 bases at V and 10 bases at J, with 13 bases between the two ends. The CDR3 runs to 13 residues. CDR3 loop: CASSFGTGGIQYF. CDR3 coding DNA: TGTGCCAGCAGCTTCGGGACCGGTGGTATTCAGTACTTC.

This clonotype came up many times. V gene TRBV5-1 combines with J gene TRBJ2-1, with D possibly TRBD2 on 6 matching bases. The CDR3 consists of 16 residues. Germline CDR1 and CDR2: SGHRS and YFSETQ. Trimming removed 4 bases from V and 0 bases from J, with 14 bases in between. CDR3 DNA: TGCGCCAGCAGCACCCCTAGCGACAGCTCCTACAATGAGCAGTTCTTC. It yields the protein CASSTPSDSSYNEQFF. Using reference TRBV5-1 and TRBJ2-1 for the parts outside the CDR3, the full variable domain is KAGVTQTPRYLIKTRGQQVTLSCSPISGHRSVSWYQQTPGQGLQFLFEYFSETQRNKGNFPGRFSGRQFSNSRSEMNVSTLELGDSALYLCASSTPSDSSYNEQFFGPGTRLTVL.

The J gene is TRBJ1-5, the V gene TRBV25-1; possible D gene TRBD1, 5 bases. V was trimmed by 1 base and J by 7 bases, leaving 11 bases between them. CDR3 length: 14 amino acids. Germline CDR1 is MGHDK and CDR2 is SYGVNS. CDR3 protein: CASSEFGGEQPQHF. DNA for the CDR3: TGTGCCAGCAGTGAATTTGGGGGGGAGCAGCCCCAGCATTTT.

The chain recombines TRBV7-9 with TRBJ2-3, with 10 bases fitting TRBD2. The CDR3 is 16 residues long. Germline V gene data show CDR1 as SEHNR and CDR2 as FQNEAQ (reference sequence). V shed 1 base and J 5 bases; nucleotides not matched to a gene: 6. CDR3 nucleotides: TGTGCCAGCAGCTTAGAAGCGGGAGGGCCTCTAGATACGCAGTATTTT. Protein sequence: CASSLEAGGPLDTQYF.

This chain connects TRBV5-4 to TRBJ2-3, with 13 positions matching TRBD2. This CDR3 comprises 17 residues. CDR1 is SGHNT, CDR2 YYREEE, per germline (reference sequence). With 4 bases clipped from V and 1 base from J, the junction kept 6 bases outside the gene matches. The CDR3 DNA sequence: TGTGCCAGCAGCGGGGGACTAGCGGGGTCTGGCACAGATACGCAGTATTTT. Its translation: CASSGGLAGSGTDTQYF.

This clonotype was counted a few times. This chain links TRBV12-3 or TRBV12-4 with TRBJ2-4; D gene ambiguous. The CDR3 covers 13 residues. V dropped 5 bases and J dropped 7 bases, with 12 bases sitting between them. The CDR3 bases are TGTGCCAGCAGTAGCAGCTATGGGAACATTCAGTACTTC. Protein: CASSSSYGNIQYF.

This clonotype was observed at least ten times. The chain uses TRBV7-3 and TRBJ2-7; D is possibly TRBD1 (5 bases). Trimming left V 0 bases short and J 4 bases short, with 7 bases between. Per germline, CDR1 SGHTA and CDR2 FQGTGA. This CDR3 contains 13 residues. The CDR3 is CASSLTSGYEQYF. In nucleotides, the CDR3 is TGTGCCAGCAGCTTAACGTCAGGGTACGAGCAGTACTTC.

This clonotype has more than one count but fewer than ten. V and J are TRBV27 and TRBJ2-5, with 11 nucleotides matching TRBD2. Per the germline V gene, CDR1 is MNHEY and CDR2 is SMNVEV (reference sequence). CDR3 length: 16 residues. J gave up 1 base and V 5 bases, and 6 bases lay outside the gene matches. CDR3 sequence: CASSPGLAGSQETQYF. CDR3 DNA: TGTGCCAGCAGTCCTGGACTAGCGGGTAGCCAAGAGACCCAGTACTTC.

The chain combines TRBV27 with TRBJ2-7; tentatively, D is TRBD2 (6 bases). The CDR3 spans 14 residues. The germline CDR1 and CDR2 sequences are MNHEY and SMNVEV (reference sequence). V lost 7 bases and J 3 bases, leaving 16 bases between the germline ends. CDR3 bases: TGTGCCAGCAAGGTCGGGACTTCTTTCTACGAGCAGTACTTC. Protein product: CASKVGTSFYEQYF.

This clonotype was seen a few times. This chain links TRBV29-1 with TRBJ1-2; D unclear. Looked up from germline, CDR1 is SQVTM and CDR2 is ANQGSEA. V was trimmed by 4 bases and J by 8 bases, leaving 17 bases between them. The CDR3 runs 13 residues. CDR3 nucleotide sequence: TGCAGCGTTGCGAGCTATACCTCGGTAGGCTACACCTTC. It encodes CSVASYTSVGYTF.